This T cell receptor beta chain is drawn from a study of blood T cell repertoires in COVID-19. Looking at the study overall: Acute and convalescent COVID-19 specimens originated in the United States, Italy and Spain. The cDNA or gDNA used as material had been derived from T cells, B-cell-depleted T cells, or PBMCs.

Patients in Seattle were enrolled during active infection, then followed longitudinally. Sequenced by immunoSEQ multiplex PCR; TCRdb stores in-frame clones only, minus some. The repertoire holds some 220,000 clones, with approximately 78% as singletons. Germline V gene sequence: CDR1 ENHRY, CDR2 SYGVKD. Trimming cost V 9 bases and J 6 bases, with 23 bases left between them. The CDR3 length is 15 residues. The chain is built from TRBV10-3 and TRBJ1-2, with a weak D call TRBD1 (6 bases). The sequenced sample consisted of peripheral blood. This receptor was identified in a woman in her 70s with COVID-19, enrolled during active disease. The CDR3 sequence: CAIRAGASTQHGYTF. For the CDR3, the DNA is TGTGCCATACGGGCAGGGGCATCAACCCAACATGGCTACACCTTC.